The 27 T cell receptor beta chains presented below share a single source sample, sequenced in a study of blood T cell repertoires in COVID-19. Here immunoSEQ multiplex PCR was the method, and the copy in TCRdb shows in-frame clones only, minus some. This sample carries some 190,000 clones, around 90% of them seen once, and the ten largest clones take about 4.5%. The specimen sequenced was peripheral blood. Every receptor here comes from a human donor in a cohort sampled during active COVID-19.

The chain carries TRBV18 and TRBJ1-5; D ambiguous. Per germline, CDR1 KGHSH and CDR2 LQKENI. Trimming stripped 3 bases from V and 6 bases from J, with 9 bases between. This CDR3 comprises 13 residues. DNA for the CDR3: TGTGCCAGCTCACCTGGGGAGGGTCAGCCCCAGCATTTT. Translation gives CASSPGEGQPQHF.

Details on this clone: One junction end disagrees with the germline gene, perhaps due to a read error. The CDR3 region is CASSSTGSWANVLTF. The CDR3 DNA follows: TGTGCCAGCAGCTCGACAGGCTCTTGGGCCAACGTCCTGACTTTC. The chain is built from TRBV7-2 and TRBJ2-6, with a weak D call TRBD1 (6 bases). This CDR3 contains 15 residues. CDR1 is SGHTA and CDR2 is FQGNSA in the germline V gene. Full variable domain (outside the CDR3, taken from reference TRBV7-2 and TRBJ2-6): GAGVSQSPSNKVTEKGKDVELRCDPISGHTALYWYRQSLGQGLEFLIYFQGNSAPDKSGLPSDRFSAERTGGSVSTLTIQRTQQEDSAVYLCASSSTGSWANVLTFGAGSRLTVL.

The V call is TRBV9, the J call TRBJ2-3; TRBD2 agrees at 11 bases. The V segment lost 2 bases and the J segment 4 bases; nucleotides outside the gene matches: 9. The CDR3 contains 17 residues. Germline V gene sequence: CDR1 SGDLS, CDR2 YYNGEE. In DNA, the CDR3 is TGTGCCAGCAGCGTTCGGGGACTAGCGGCGGGATCAGATACGCAGTATTTT. This sequence encodes CASSVRGLAAGSDTQYF. The variable domain in full, with the rest retrieved from reference TRBV9 and TRBJ2-3, is DSGVTQTPKHLITATGQRVTLRCSPRSGDLSVYWYQQSLDQGLQFLIQYYNGEERAKGNILERFSAQQFPDLHSELNLSSLELGDSALYFCASSVRGLAAGSDTQYFGPGTRLTVL.

The CDR3 spells CASSPGGNIQYF. DNA of the CDR3: TGTGCCAGCAGCCCGGGGGGAAACATTCAGTACTTC. The chain links TRBV7-9 to TRBJ2-4; 7 bases agree with TRBD2. The germline gives CDR1 SEHNR, CDR2 FQNEAQ (reference sequence). The CDR3 spans 12 residues. Trimming at V came to 5 bases and at J to 6 bases, leaving 1 base not matched to a gene.

This chain links TRBV7-8 with TRBJ1-1; the match to TRBD1 covers 7 bases. Germline trimming cut 4 bases from V and 2 bases from J; bases unmatched to any gene: 10. This CDR3 has 16 residues. Germline CDR1 SGHVS, CDR2 FQNEAQ. CDR3 sequence (DNA): TGTGCCAGCAGCTCACAGACAGGGCTAGTTAACACTGAAGCTTTCTTT. Protein sequence: CASSSQTGLVNTEAFF.

Here the CDR3 DNA reads TGTGCCAGCAGCCTCGCCGGGACAGGGGTCTGGGAGCAGTACTTC. This translates into CASSLAGTGVWEQYF. V gene TRBV11-2 combines with J gene TRBJ2-7, with 10 bases that match TRBD1. The germline gives CDR1 SGHAT, CDR2 FQNNGV. J lost 7 bases, V lost 5 bases, and 11 bases had no gene match. The CDR3 is 15 residues long.

This clone was counted a single time. This chain uses TRBV18 with TRBJ2-7, with 7 bases that match TRBD1. Germline V gives CDR1 KGHSH, CDR2 LQKENI. J lost 6 bases, V lost 3 bases, and 5 bases had no gene match. This CDR3 is built from 13 residues. The chain's CDR3 is CASSPTTGFEQYF. In nucleotides, the CDR3 is TGTGCCAGCTCACCGACGACAGGGTTCGAGCAGTACTTC.

This chain links TRBV5-5 with TRBJ2-5, with 7 bases fitting TRBD1. This CDR3 has 14 amino acids. Germline-derived CDR1 and CDR2 are SGHKS and YYEKEE (reference sequence). The V and J ends lost 4 bases and 2 bases, in that order; junction bases with no gene match: 5. Here the CDR3 reads CASSHQTGQETQYF. CDR3 in DNA: TGTGCCAGCAGCCATCAGACAGGGCAAGAGACCCAGTACTTC.

The chain carries TRBV2 and TRBJ1-6; D remains ambiguous. The CDR3 spans 15 residues. CDR1 is SNHLY, CDR2 FYNNEI, per germline. With 6 bases removed from V and 0 bases from J, the gap between germline ends came to 9 bases. CDR3 DNA sequence: TGTGCCAGCAGGCCCGGTAGCTCCTATAATTCACCCCTCCACTTT. The encoded protein is CASRPGSSYNSPLHF.

The chain combines TRBV27 with TRBJ2-7; 7 nucleotides line up with TRBD1. CDR1 is MNHEY, CDR2 SMNVEV, per germline (reference sequence). This CDR3 is built from 13 residues. V dropped 6 bases and J dropped 0; count of bases not matched to a gene: 2. CDR3 in amino acids: CASSHRGSYEQYF. DNA for the CDR3: TGTGCCAGCAGCCACAGGGGCTCCTACGAGCAGTACTTC.

J is TRBJ2-7 and V is TRBV27; 7 bases fit TRBD2. CDR3 size: 14 residues. V trimming: 5 bases; J trimming: 3 bases; junction bases outside the gene matches: 7. CDR1 MNHEY and CDR2 SMNVEV come from the germline V gene (reference sequence). In DNA form, the CDR3 reads TGTGCCAGCAGTCTAAGACTAGCCAGCTACGAGCAGTACTTC. Protein product: CASSLRLASYEQYF.

In this sample, this clone turned up once. V and J are TRBV7-8 and TRBJ1-2; D gene unclear. This CDR3 has 15 amino acids. From germline, CDR1 is SGHVS and CDR2 FQNEAQ. Trimming took 1 base from V and 7 from J, leaving 16 bases between them. Here the CDR3 DNA reads TGTGCCAGCAGCTTAGTCTGGAAGGGAGTCTCTGGCTACACCTTC. Its protein is CASSLVWKGVSGYTF.

This clone showed up just a few times. This sequence joins TRBV13 and TRBJ2-3, with 8 nucleotides matching TRBD2. CDR1 is PRHDT and CDR2 is FYEKMQ in the germline V gene (reference sequence). After removal of 6 bases from V and 1 base from J, the junction contained 9 bases not matched to a gene. The CDR3 has 16 residues. CDR3 loop: CASRNGGRKGTDTQYF. The CDR3 DNA follows: TGTGCCAGCAGAAACGGCGGGAGGAAGGGCACAGATACGCAGTATTTT.

This clone showed up just once. CDR3 nucleotides: TGTGCCAGCAGTGAGACAGGGGATTACGACGAGCAGTACTTC. This sequence encodes CASSETGDYDEQYF. The chain joins TRBV6-1 to TRBJ2-7, with 8 nucleotides matching TRBD1. CDR1 and CDR2 from the germline V gene are MNHNS and SASEGT. Trimming cost V 3 bases and J 5 bases; bases outside gene matches: 6. This CDR3 is 14 amino acids long.

At least ten counts were recorded for this clone. Here the CDR3 DNA reads TGTGCCAGCAGATCGAATCGAGCTGGCTACACCTTC. Its protein product is CASRSNRAGYTF. The chain has TRBV2 and TRBJ1-2; D remains unclear. Trimming took off 6 bases at V and 7 bases at J, with 12 bases between the two ends. The CDR3 runs to 12 residues. Germline CDR1 reads SNHLY; CDR2 reads FYNNEI.

The chain is built from TRBV9 and TRBJ2-1; 7 nucleotides match TRBD2. Germline lookup yields CDR1 SGDLS and CDR2 YYNGEE. This CDR3 region has 16 residues. Unmatched junction bases numbered 9, after V lost 3 bases and J lost 3 bases. CDR3 protein: CASSAPGTTLYNEQFF. For the CDR3, the DNA is TGTGCCAGCAGCGCGCCCGGGACTACACTCTACAATGAGCAGTTCTTC.

The chain has TRBV19 and TRBJ1-2; D not certain. The CDR3 has 12 residues. Per the germline V gene, CDR1 is LNHDA and CDR2 is SQIVND (reference sequence). V lost 3 bases to trimming and J lost 2 bases, with 4 bases between them. CDR3 protein: CASSMQNYGYTF. The DNA of the CDR3 is TGTGCCAGTAGTATGCAGAACTATGGCTACACCTTC.

The V and J genes are TRBV5-6 and TRBJ1-2; 7 bases line up with TRBD1. The junction had 5 bases not matched to a gene; V was cut back by 4 bases and J by 2 bases. CDR1 is SGHDT and CDR2 is YYEEEE in the germline V gene. The CDR3 is 14 residues long. The DNA of the CDR3 is TGTGCCAGCAGCGGAAGACAGGGCAACTATGGCTACACCTTC. This encodes CASSGRQGNYGYTF.

This clone was detected only a few times. The chain recombines TRBV10-2 with TRBJ2-1; 8 bases are a match to TRBD2. CDR1 and CDR2 from the germline V gene are WSHSY and SAAADI. The CDR3 is 14 residues long. The V segment lost 8 bases and the J segment 9 bases; nucleotides outside the gene matches: 12. The CDR3 coding sequence is TGCGCCAGCTCCCGCAAGCGGGAGACGGTTGAGCAGTTCTTC. Translation: CASSRKRETVEQFF.

This chain joins TRBV12-3 or TRBV12-4 and TRBJ2-1, with D tentatively TRBD1 (6 bases). The germline V and J ends were trimmed by 3 bases and 5 bases, with 8 bases remaining between them. CDR3 length equals 13 residues. The chain's CDR3 is CASSLSGDNEQFF. In DNA, the CDR3 is TGTGCCAGCAGTTTGTCAGGGGACAATGAGCAGTTCTTC.

The V and J genes are TRBV7-9 and TRBJ2-1, with 10 bases that match TRBD2. The CDR3 loop spans 17 amino acids. Germline trimming cut 0 bases from V and 8 bases from J; bases unmatched to any gene: 10. Germline V gene data show CDR1 as SEHNR and CDR2 as FQNEAQ (reference sequence). CDR3 loop: CASSLAVGLAGEDEQFF. CDR3 coding DNA: TGTGCCAGCAGCTTAGCGGTTGGCCTAGCGGGAGAGGATGAGCAGTTCTTC.

The chain employs TRBV5-1 and TRBJ2-7; 8 bases agree with TRBD1. Germline V CDR1 and CDR2: SGHRS, YFSETQ. V dropped 2 bases and J dropped 9; count of bases not matched to a gene: 16. The CDR3 is made up of 16 amino acids. CDR3 DNA sequence: TGCGCCAGCAGCTTAAGGACAGGGCAAAAGAGGGTCGGGCAGTACTTC. Translated: CASSLRTGQKRVGQYF.

The CDR3 coding sequence is TGTGCCAGCAGTTATGAGAGCGGGGGGGATTACAATGAGCAGTTCTTC. This sequence encodes CASSYESGGDYNEQFF. The rearrangement uses TRBV6-2 or TRBV6-3 and TRBJ2-1; 10 bases map to TRBD2. CDR1 and CDR2 from the germline V gene are MNHEY and SVGEGT. The J segment lost 4 bases and the V segment lost 3 bases, leaving 6 bases of the junction unmatched. The CDR3 has 16 amino acids.

This chain uses TRBV24-1 with TRBJ1-2; 9 positions agree with TRBD1. The V and J ends lost 4 bases and 8 bases, in that order; junction bases with no gene match: 10. The CDR3 consists of 15 residues. Germline V gives CDR1 KGHDR, CDR2 SFDVKD. CDR3 DNA sequence: TGTGCCACCAGTGACCCGGGACAGGGAGAGGACGGCTACACCTTC. This gives the protein CATSDPGQGEDGYTF.

The J gene is TRBJ2-1, the V gene TRBV5-1, with TRBD2 matching over 9 bases. V trimming: 2 bases; J trimming: 5 bases; junction bases outside the gene matches: 8. This CDR3 has 16 amino acids. The germline CDR1 and CDR2 sequences are SGHRS and YFSETQ. The CDR3 loop is CASSLSVAGVNNEQFF. CDR3 bases: TGCGCCAGCAGCTTAAGTGTAGCGGGGGTGAACAATGAGCAGTTCTTC.

The V call is TRBV18, the J call TRBJ1-2; D uncertain. Trimming stripped 3 bases from V and 13 bases from J, with 12 bases between. This CDR3 region has 11 residues. Germline lookup yields CDR1 KGHSH and CDR2 LQKENI. The CDR3 nucleotides are TGTGCCAGCTCACCGGGCGACGGACTCACCTTC. Protein product: CASSPGDGLTF.

This sequence joins TRBV2 and TRBJ2-5; 7 nucleotides match TRBD2. The CDR3 spans 14 residues. The ends lost 11 bases at V and 6 bases at J; junction bases unmatched: 15. Germline CDR1 and CDR2: SNHLY and FYNNEI. The CDR3 DNA sequence: TGTGCCTCCTTAGGGGCGGGAGATTCGAAGACCCAGTACTTC. Translating it yields CASLGAGDSKTQYF. The full variable domain, with the rest looked up from reference TRBV2 and TRBJ2-5, is EPEVTQTPSHQVTQMGQEVILRCVPISNHLYFYWYRQILGQKVEFLVSFYNNEISEKSEIFDDQFSVERPDGSNFTLKIRSTKLEDSAMYFCASLGAGDSKTQYFGPGTRLLVL.